Each of the 12 T cell receptor beta chains below was sequenced from the same sample in a study of T-cell reconstitution after alpha-beta-depleted transplantation in children. Construction of the TCRbeta library involved unique molecular identifiers. TCRdb reprocessed the PCR reads with MiXCR, giving one entry per CDR3 protein. Of about a million distinct CDR3 sequences listed, 25% to 35% are singletons. Sequencing used PBMCs, mostly from graft donor cells, obtained 360 days after TCRalphabeta/CD19-depleted stem cell transplant. The receptors were sampled from a boy less than two years old who had a stem cell transplant for SCID, so the T cells may come from the graft donor.

The chain carries TRBV4-1 and TRBJ2-7; D might be TRBD2 (5 bases). The CDR3 has 15 residues. Deletions cut 6 bases from V and 2 bases from J, with 17 bases between. Germline V lookup: CDR1 MGHRA, CDR2 YSYEKL. Written as DNA, the CDR3 is TGCGCCAGCAGTCCCTGGCCGTGGAGGCCCTACGAGCAGTACTTC. Protein sequence: CASSPWPWRPYEQYF.

This clonotype was counted only a few times. The J gene is TRBJ2-2, the V gene TRBV28, with D unresolved. CDR3 length: 17 amino acids. The germline V gene encodes CDR1 MDHEN and CDR2 SYDVKM. Trimming removed 1 base from V and 6 bases from J, with 18 bases in between. The CDR3 coding sequence is TGTGCCAGCAGTTTATTGGGGTCCCCTAAGAGCCCCGGGGAGCTGTTTTTT. It encodes CASSLLGSPKSPGELFF. Based on the CDR3 plus reference TRBV28 and TRBJ2-2, the full variable domain is DVKVTQSSRYLVKRTGEKVFLECVQDMDHENMFWYRQDPGLGLRLIYFSYDVKMKEKGDIPEGYSVSREKKERFSLILESASTNQTSMYLCASSLLGSPKSPGELFFGEGSRLTVL.

The chain recombines TRBV15 with TRBJ2-2, with D hard to call. Germline lookup yields CDR1 LNHNV and CDR2 YYDKDF (reference sequence). The CDR3 extends over 13 amino acids. Trimming took 9 bases from V and 4 from J, leaving 12 bases between them. The CDR3 bases are TGTGCCACTGAAAAAGGATTCACCGGGGAGCTGTTTTTT. It codes for CATEKGFTGELFF.

The chain employs TRBV5-1 and TRBJ2-3, with TRBD2 identical over 11 bases. CDR1 is SGHRS and CDR2 is YFSETQ in the germline V gene. The V and J ends lost 1 base and 5 bases, in that order; junction bases with no gene match: 9. The CDR3 extends over 17 amino acids. Here the CDR3 DNA reads TGCGCCAGCAGCTTGTATGTAGCGGGGGGGGCCAAAGATACGCAGTATTTT. Translation gives CASSLYVAGGAKDTQYF.

This clonotype has just a few counts. This sequence joins TRBV18 and TRBJ2-1; D unresolved. CDR1 is KGHSH, CDR2 LQKENI, per germline. V lost 3 bases and J lost 7, with 13 bases in between. The CDR3 is 14 amino acids. The CDR3 DNA is TGTGCCAGCTCACCGCCACGAGACCGGAATGAGCAGTTCTTC. Its protein is CASSPPRDRNEQFF.

This clonotype occurred many times. The V and J genes are TRBV28 and TRBJ2-7, with D unresolved. Germline assignment: CDR1 MDHEN and CDR2 SYDVKM. The V end lost 5 bases, the J end lost 0 bases, and 14 bases lay between the germline ends. The CDR3 runs to 15 residues. The CDR3, as DNA: TGTGCCAGCAGTCCCGGGTCCTCGAGCTCCTACGAGCAGTACTTC. It yields the protein CASSPGSSSSYEQYF.

This clonotype has a handful of counts. CDR3 nucleotides: TGTGCCAGCTCACCCAGGACAGGGATCGGTGAGCAGTTCTTC. Its protein is CASSPRTGIGEQFF. The chain carries TRBV18 and TRBJ2-1; 8 bases match TRBD1. The CDR3 is made up of 14 amino acids. Germline CDR1 reads KGHSH; CDR2 reads LQKENI. J gave up 9 bases and V 3 bases, and 7 bases lay outside the gene matches.

This clonotype was counted between two and nine times. The J gene is TRBJ2-3, the V gene TRBV18; TRBD1 agrees at 7 bases. CDR3 length equals 17 residues. With 4 bases clipped from V and 0 bases from J, the junction kept 10 bases outside the gene matches. Germline assignment: CDR1 KGHSH and CDR2 LQKENI. CDR3 nucleotides: TGTGCCAGCTCACACATCCCGACAGGGTCTAGCACAGATACGCAGTATTTT. As protein: CASSHIPTGSSTDTQYF. Complete variable domain (other parts from reference TRBV18 and TRBJ2-3): NAGVMQNPRHLVRRRGQEARLRCSPMKGHSHVYWYRQLPEEGLKFMVYLQKENIIDESGMPKERFSAEFPKEGPSILRIQQVVRGDSAAYFCASSHIPTGSSTDTQYFGPGTRLTVL.

This rearrangement joins TRBV5-1 to TRBJ1-5; unclear D gene. The V end was cut by 0 bases, the J end by 4 bases, with 17 bases between. The CDR3 covers 17 residues. Germline values: CDR1 SGHRS, CDR2 YFSETQ. CDR3 bases: TGCGCCAGCAGCTTGGGGCGGACGAGACCAATTAATCAGCCCCAGCATTTT. It is translated as CASSLGRTRPINQPQHF.

The V call is TRBV29-1, the J call TRBJ2-7, with D perhaps matching TRBD1 or TRBD2 (5 bases each). CDR3 length: 12 residues. From germline, CDR1 is SQVTM and CDR2 ANQGSEA. Deletions cut 6 bases from V and 3 bases from J, with 12 bases between. The CDR3 coding sequence is TGCAGCGTCCGGGACGCAGGCTACGAGCAGTACTTC. Its protein is CSVRDAGYEQYF.

The chain has TRBV5-1 and TRBJ2-5; 11 bases are shared with TRBD2. Trimming took 4 bases from V and 7 from J; bases not matched to a gene: 27. Germline V CDR1 and CDR2: SGHRS, YFSETQ. The CDR3 extends over 21 amino acids. The CDR3 nucleotides are TGCGCCAGCAGCCCCCACCCTCTAGCGGGGGGCCGCGACGACGCCTATTGGACCCAGTACTTC. It encodes CASSPHPLAGGRDDAYWTQYF. The full variable domain, in which reference TRBV5-1 and TRBJ2-5 provide the parts outside the CDR3, is KAGVTQTPRYLIKTRGQQVTLSCSPISGHRSVSWYQQTPGQGLQFLFEYFSETQRNKGNFPGRFSGRQFSNSRSEMNVSTLELGDSALYLCASSPHPLAGGRDDAYWTQYFGPGTRLLVL.

This clonotype was counted a few times. The chain recombines TRBV12-3 or TRBV12-4 with TRBJ2-1; 7 bases fit TRBD1. The CDR3 runs 15 residues. The junction had 6 bases not matched to a gene; V was cut back by 0 bases and J by 7 bases. CDR3 residues: CASSLALQGSNEQFF. The CDR3 nucleotides are TGTGCCAGCAGTTTAGCCCTACAGGGGAGTAATGAGCAGTTCTTC.